This T cell receptor (beta chain) comes out of a study of CD8 T cells in ankylosing spondylitis. Regarding the study as a whole: Blood from ankylosing spondylitis patients appeared to carry a characteristic roughly 8-variant TCR beta motif. Existing reports had already noted some motif variants in reactive arthritis synovial fluid and blood.

Quantitative 5'-RACE was performed with molecular barcodes, and it yielded the TCR beta libraries. TCRdb reprocessed the 5' RACE reads with MiXCR, giving one entry per CDR3 protein. The table shows under 450,000 distinct CDR3 sequences, with approximately 17% occurring only once. About this clonotype: Its antigen is undetermined.

V lost 2 bases, J lost 2 bases, and 10 bases stayed unmatched. Germline CDR1 reads SGHVS; CDR2 reads FQNEAQ. This CDR3 spans 18 amino acids. This receptor was taken from a male donor with ankylosing spondylitis. The sequenced sample consisted of blood, either unsorted or a sorted T cell fraction (not recorded which). The chain couples TRBV7-8 to TRBJ2-2, with 8 nucleotides matching TRBD1. In DNA, the CDR3 is TGTGCCAGCAGCTTAAGGCCCTCCACAGGGGGTAACACCGGGGAGCTGTTTTTT. Amino acid sequence: CASSLRPSTGGNTGELFF.